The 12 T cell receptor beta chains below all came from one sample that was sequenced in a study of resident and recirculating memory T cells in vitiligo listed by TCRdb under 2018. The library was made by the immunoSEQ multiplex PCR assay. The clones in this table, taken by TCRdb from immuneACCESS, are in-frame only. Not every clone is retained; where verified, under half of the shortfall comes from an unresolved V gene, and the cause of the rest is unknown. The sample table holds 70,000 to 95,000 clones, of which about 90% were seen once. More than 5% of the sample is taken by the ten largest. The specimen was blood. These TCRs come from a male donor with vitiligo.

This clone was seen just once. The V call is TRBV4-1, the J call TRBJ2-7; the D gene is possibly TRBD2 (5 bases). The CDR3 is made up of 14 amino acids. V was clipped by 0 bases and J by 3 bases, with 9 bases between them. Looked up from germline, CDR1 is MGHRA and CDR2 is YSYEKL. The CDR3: CASSQERGYYEQYF. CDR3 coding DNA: TGCGCCAGCAGCCAAGAACGGGGATACTACGAGCAGTACTTC.

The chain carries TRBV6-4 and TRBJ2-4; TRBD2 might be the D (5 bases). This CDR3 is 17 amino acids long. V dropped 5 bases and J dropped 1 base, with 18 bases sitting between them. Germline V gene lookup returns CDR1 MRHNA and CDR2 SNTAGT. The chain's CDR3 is CASSFKPGISAKNIQYF. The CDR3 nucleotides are TGTGCCAGCAGTTTCAAACCCGGGATAAGTGCCAAAAACATTCAGTACTTC.

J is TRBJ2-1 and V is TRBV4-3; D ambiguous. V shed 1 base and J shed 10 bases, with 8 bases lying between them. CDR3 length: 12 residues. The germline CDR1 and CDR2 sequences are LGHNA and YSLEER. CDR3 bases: TGCGCCAGCAGCCAAGGTATCCGGGAGCAGTTCTTC. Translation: CASSQGIREQFF.

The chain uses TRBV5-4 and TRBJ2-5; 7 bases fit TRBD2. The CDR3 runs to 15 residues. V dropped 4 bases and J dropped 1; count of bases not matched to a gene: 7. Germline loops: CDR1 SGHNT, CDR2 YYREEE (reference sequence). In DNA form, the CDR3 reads TGTGCCAGCAGCCCCGGCGGGAGCCTCCAAGAGACCCAGTACTTC. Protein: CASSPGGSLQETQYF.

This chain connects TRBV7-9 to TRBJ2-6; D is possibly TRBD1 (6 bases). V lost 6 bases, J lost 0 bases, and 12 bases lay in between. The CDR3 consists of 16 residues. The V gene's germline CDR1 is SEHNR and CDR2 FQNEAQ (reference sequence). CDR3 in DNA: TGTGCCAGCAGTACAGGGTCCCTCTCTGGGGCCAACGTCCTGACTTTC. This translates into CASSTGSLSGANVLTF.

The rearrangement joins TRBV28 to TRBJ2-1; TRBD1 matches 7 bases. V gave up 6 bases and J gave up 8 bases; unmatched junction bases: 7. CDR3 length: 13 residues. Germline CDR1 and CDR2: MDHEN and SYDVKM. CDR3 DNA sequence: TGTGCCAGCAGCACGGACAGGAAGGATGAGCAGTTCTTC. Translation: CASSTDRKDEQFF.

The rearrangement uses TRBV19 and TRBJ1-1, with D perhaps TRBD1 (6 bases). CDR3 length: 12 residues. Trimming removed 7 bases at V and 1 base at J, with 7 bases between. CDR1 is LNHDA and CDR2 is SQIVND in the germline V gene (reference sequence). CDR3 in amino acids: CASMTGNTEAFF. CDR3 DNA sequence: TGTGCCAGTATGACAGGGAACACTGAAGCTTTCTTT.

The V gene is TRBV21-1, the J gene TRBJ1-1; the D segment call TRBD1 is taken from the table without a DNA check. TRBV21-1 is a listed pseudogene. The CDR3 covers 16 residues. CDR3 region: CASRNARGAPNTEAFF. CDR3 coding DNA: TGTGCCAGCAGAAATGCCCGTGGGGCCCCAAACACTGAAGCTTTCTTT.

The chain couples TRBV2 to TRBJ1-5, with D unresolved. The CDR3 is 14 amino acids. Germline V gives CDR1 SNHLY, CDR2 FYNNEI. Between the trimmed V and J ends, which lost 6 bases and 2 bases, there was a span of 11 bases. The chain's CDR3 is CASREEFGNQPQHF. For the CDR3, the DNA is TGTGCCAGCAGGGAGGAGTTTGGCAATCAGCCCCAGCATTTT.

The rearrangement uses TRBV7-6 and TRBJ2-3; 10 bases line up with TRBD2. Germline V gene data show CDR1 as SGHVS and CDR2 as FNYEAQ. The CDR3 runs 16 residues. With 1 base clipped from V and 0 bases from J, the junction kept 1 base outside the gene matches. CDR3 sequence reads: CASSLGLAGSTDTQYF. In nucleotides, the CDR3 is TGTGCCAGCAGCTTAGGACTAGCGGGTAGCACAGATACGCAGTATTTT.

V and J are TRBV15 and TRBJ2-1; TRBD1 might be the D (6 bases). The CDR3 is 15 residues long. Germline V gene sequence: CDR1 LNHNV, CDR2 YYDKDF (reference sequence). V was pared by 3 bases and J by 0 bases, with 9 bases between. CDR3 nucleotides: TGTGCCACCAGCAGGGGGGACAACTCCTACAATGAGCAGTTCTTC. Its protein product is CATSRGDNSYNEQFF.

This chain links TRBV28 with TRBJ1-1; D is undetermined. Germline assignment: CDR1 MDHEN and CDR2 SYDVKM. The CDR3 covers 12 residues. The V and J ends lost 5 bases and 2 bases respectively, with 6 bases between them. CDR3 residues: CASSPINTEAFF. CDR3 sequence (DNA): TGTGCCAGCAGTCCAATTAACACTGAAGCTTTCTTT.